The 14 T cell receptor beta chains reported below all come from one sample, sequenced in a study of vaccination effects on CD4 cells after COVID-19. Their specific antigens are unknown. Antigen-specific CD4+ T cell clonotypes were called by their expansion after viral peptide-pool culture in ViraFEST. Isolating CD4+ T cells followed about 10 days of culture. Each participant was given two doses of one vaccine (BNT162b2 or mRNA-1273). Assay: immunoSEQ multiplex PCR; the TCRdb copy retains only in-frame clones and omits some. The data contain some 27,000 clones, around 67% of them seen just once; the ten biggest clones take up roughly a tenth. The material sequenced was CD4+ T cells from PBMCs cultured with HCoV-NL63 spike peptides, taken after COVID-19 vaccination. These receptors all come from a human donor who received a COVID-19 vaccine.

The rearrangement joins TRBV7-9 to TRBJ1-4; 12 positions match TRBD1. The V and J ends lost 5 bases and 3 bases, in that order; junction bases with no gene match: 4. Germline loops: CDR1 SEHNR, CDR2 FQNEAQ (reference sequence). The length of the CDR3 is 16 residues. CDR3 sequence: CASSPGQGAANEKLFF. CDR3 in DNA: TGTGCCAGCAGCCCGGGACAGGGGGCGGCTAATGAAAAACTGTTTTTT.

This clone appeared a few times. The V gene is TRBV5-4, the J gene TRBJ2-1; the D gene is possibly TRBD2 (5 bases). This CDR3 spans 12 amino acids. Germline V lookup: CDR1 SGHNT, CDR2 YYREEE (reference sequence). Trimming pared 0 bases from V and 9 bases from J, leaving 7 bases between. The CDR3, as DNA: TGTGCCAGCAGCTTGGATGGGAGTGAGCAGTTCTTC. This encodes CASSLDGSEQFF.

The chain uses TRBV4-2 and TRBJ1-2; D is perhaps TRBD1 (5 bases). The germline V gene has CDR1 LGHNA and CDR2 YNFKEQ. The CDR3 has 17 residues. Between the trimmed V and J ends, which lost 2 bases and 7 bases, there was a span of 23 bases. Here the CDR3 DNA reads TGTGCCAGCAGCCAATCATTCGGGACCGAACTCCAACCTGGCTACACCTTC. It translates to CASSQSFGTELQPGYTF.

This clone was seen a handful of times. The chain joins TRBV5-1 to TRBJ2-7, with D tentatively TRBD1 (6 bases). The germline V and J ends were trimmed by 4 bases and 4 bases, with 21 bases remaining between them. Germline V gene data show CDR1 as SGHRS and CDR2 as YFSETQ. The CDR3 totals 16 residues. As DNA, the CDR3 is TGCGCCAGCAGCCCCGCCCAGGGGTCCGGGCGATACGAGCAGTACTTC. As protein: CASSPAQGSGRYEQYF. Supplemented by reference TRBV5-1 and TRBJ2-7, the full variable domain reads KAGVTQTPRYLIKTRGQQVTLSCSPISGHRSVSWYQQTPGQGLQFLFEYFSETQRNKGNFPGRFSGRQFSNSRSEMNVSTLELGDSALYLCASSPAQGSGRYEQYFGPGTRLTVT.

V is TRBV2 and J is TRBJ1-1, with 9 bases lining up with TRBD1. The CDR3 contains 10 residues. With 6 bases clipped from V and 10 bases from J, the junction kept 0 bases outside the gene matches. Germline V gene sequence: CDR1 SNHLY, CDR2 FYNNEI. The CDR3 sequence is CASRDRGAFF. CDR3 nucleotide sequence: TGTGCCAGCAGGGACAGGGGAGCTTTCTTT.

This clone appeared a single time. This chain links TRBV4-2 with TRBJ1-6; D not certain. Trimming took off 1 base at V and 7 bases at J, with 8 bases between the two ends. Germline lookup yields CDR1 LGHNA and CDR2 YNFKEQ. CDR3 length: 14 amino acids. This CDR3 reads CASSQGGWNSPLHF. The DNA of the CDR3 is TGTGCCAGCAGCCAAGGCGGGTGGAATTCACCCCTCCACTTT.

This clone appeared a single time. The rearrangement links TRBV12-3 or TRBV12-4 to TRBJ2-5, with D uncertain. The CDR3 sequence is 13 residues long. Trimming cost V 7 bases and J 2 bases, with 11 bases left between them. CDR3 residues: CASTPGPQETQYF. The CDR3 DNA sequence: TGTGCCAGCACCCCTGGCCCTCAAGAGACCCAGTACTTC.

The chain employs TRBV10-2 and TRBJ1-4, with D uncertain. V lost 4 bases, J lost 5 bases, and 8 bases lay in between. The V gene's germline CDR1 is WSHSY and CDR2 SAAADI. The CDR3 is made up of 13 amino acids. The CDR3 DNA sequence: TGCGCCAGCAGTGTACAGAGGAATGAAAAACTGTTTTTT. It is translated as CASSVQRNEKLFF.

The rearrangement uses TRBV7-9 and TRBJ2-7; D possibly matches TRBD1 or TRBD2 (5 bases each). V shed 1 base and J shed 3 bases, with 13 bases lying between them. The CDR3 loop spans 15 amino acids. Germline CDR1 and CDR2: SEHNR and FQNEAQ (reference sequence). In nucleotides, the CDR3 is TGTGCCAGCAGCTTAGTTTCTGGGACCCTCTACGAGCAGTACTTC. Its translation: CASSLVSGTLYEQYF.

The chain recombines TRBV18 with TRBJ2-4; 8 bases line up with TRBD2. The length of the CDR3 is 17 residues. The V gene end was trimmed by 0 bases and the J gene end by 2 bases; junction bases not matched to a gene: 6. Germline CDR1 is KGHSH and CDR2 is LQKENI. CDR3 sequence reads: CASSPPLLAGTKNIQYF. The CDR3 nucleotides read TGTGCCAGCTCACCACCGTTGCTAGCGGGCACCAAAAACATTCAGTACTTC.

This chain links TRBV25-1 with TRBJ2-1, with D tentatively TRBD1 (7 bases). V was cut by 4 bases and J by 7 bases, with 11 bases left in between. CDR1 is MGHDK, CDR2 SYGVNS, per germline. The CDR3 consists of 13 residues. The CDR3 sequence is CASSAAGGNEQFF. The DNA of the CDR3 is TGTGCCAGCAGTGCGGCAGGGGGGAATGAGCAGTTCTTC.

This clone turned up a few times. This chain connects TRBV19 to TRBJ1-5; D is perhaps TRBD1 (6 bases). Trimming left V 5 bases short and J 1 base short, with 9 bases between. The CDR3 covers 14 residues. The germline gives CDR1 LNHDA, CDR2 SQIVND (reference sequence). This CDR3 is CASSLQGSNQPQHF. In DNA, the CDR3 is TGTGCCAGTAGTCTTCAGGGGAGCAATCAGCCCCAGCATTTT.

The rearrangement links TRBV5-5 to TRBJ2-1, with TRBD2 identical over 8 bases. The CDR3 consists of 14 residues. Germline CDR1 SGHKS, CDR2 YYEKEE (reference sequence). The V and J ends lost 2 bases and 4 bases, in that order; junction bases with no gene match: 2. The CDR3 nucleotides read TGTGCCAGCAGCTTAGCGGGAGAGTACAATGAGCAGTTCTTC. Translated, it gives CASSLAGEYNEQFF.

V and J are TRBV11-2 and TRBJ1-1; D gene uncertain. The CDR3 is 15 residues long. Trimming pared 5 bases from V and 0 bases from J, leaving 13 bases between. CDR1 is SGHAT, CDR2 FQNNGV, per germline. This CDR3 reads CASSITSNMNTEAFF. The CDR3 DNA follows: TGTGCCAGCAGCATAACATCAAACATGAACACTGAAGCTTTCTTT.